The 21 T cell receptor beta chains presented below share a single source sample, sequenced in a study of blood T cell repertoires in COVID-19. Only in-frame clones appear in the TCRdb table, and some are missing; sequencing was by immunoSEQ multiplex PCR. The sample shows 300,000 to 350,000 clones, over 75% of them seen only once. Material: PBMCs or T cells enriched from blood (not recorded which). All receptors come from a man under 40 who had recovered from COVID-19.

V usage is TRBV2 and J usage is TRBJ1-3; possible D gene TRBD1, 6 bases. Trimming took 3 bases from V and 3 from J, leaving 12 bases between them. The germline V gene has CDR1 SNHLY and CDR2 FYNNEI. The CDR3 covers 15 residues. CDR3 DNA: TGTGCCAGCAGTGAGGGCAGGGGTTATGGAAACACCATATATTTT. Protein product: CASSEGRGYGNTIYF.

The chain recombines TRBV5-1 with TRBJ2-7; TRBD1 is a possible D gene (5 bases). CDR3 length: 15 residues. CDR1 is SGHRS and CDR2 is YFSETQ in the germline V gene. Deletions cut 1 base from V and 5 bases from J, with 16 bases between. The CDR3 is CASSLTGHRINEQYF. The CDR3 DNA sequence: TGCGCCAGCAGCTTGACAGGCCACCGGATCAACGAGCAGTACTTC.

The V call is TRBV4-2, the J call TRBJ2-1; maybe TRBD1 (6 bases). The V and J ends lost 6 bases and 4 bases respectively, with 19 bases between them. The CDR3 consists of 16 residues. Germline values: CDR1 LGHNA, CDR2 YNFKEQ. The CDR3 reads CASRASGTNLYNEQFF. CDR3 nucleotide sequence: TGTGCCAGCAGAGCTTCCGGGACAAATCTATACAATGAGCAGTTCTTC.

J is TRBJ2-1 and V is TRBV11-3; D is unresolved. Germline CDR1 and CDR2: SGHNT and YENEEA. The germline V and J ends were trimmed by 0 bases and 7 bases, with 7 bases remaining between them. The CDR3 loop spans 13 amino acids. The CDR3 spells CASSLDRLNEQFF. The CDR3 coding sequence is TGTGCCAGCAGCTTAGATCGTCTAAATGAGCAGTTCTTC.

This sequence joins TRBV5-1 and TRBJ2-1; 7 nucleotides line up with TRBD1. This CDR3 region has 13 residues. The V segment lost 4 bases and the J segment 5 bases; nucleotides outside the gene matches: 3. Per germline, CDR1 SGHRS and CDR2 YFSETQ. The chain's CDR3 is CASSRGQNNEQFF. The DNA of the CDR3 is TGCGCCAGCAGCAGGGGACAGAACAATGAGCAGTTCTTC.

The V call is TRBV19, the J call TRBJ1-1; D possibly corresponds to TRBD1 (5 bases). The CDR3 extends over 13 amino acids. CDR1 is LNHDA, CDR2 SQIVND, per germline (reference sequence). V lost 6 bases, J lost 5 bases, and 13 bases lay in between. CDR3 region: CASSYGGITEAFF. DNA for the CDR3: TGTGCCAGTAGCTACGGGGGAATAACTGAAGCTTTCTTT.

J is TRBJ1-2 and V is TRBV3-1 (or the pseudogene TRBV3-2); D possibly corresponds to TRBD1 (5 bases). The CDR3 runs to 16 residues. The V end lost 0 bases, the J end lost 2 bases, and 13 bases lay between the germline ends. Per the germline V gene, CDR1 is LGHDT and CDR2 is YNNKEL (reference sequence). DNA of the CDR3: TGTGCCAGCAGCCAAGATTCTTCAGGGATCAACTATGGCTACACCTTC. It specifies CASSQDSSGINYGYTF.

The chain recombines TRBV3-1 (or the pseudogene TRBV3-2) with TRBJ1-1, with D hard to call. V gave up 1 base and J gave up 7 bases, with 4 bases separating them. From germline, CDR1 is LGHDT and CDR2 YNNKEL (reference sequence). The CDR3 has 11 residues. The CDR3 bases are TGTGCCAGCAGCCAAGGAGGTGAAGCTTTCTTT. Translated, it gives CASSQGGEAFF.

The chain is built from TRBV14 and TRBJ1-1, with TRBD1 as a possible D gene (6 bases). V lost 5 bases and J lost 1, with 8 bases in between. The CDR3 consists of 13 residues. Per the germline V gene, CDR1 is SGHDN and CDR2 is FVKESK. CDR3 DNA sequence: TGTGCCAGCAGCTTAGGGGGGAACACTGAAGCTTTCTTT. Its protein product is CASSLGGNTEAFF.

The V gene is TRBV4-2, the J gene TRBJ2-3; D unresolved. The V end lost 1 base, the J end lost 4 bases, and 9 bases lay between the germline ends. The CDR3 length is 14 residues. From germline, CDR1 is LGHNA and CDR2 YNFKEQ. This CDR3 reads CASSQGHLPDTQYF. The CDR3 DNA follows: TGTGCCAGCAGCCAAGGACACCTCCCAGATACGCAGTATTTT.

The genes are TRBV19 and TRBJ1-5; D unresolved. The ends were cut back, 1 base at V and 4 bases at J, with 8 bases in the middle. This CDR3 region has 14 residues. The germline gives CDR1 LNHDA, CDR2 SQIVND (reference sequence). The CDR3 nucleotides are TGTGCCAGTAGTATAGGCAAACAAAATCAGCCCCAGCATTTT. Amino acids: CASSIGKQNQPQHF. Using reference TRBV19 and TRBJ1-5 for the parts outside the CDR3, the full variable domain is DGGITQSPKYLFRKEGQNVTLSCEQNLNHDAMYWYRQDPGQGLRLIYYSQIVNDFQKGDIAEGYSVSREKKESFPLTVTSAQKNPTAFYLCASSIGKQNQPQHFGDGTRLSIL.

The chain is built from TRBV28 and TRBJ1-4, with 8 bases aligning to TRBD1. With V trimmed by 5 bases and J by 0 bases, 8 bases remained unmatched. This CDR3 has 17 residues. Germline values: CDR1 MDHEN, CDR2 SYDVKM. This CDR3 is CASSPPAGGSTNEKLFF. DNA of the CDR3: TGTGCCAGCAGTCCCCCGGCAGGGGGCTCAACTAATGAAAAACTGTTTTTT.

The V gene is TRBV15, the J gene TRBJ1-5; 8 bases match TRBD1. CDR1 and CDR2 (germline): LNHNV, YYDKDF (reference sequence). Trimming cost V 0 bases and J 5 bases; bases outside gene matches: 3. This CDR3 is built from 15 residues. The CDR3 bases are TGTGCCACCAGCAGAGAGGGACAGGACCATCAGCCCCAGCATTTT. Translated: CATSREGQDHQPQHF.

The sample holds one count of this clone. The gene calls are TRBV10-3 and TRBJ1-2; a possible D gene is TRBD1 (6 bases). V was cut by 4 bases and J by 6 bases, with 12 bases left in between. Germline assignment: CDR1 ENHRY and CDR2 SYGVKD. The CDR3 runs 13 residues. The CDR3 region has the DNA TGTGCCATCAGTGTAGCGGGGGCGGATGGCTACACCTTC. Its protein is CAISVAGADGYTF.

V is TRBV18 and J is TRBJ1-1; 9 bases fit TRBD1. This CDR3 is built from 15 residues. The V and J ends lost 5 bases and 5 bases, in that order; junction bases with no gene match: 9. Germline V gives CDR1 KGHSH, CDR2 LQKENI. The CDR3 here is CASSENRGRLTEAFF. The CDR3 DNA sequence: TGTGCCAGCTCAGAGAACAGGGGGCGCCTAACTGAAGCTTTCTTT.

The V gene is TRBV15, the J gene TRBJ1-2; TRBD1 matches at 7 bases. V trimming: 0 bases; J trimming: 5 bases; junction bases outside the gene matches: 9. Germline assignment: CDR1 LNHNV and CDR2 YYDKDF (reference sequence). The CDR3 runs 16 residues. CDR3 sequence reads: CATSRETGMSGYGYTF. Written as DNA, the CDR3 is TGTGCCACCAGCAGAGAGACAGGGATGAGTGGGTATGGCTACACCTTC.

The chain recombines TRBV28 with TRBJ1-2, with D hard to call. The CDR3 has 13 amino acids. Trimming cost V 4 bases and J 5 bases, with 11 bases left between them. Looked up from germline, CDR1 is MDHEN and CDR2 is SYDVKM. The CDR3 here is CASSSSPGYGYTF. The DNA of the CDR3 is TGTGCCAGCAGTTCTAGCCCGGGGTATGGCTACACCTTC.

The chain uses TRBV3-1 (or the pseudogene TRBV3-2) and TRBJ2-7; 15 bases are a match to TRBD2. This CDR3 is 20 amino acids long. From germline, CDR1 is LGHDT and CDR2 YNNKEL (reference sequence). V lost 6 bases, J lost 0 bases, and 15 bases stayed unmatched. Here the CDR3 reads CASREEEEGLAGGSSYEQYF. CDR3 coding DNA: TGTGCCAGCAGGGAAGAAGAAGAGGGACTAGCGGGGGGAAGCTCCTACGAGCAGTACTTC.

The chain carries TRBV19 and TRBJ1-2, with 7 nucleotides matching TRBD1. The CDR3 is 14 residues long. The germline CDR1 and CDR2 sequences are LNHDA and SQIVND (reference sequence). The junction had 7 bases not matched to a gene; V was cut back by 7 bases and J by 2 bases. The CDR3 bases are TGTGCCAGTAATAAACAGGGGTTGAACTATGGCTACACCTTC. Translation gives CASNKQGLNYGYTF.

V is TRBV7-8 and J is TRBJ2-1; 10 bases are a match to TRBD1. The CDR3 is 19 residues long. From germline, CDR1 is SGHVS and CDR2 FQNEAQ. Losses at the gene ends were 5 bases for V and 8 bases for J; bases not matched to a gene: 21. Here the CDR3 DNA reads TGTGCCAGCAGCCTAGAGGCGAGAGGGACAGGGGCCCCCATGGATGAGCAGTTCTTC. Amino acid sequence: CASSLEARGTGAPMDEQFF.

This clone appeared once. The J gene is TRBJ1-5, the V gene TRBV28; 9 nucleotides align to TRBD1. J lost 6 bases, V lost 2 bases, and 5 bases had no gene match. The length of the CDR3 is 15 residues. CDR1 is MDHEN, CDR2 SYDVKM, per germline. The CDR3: CASSLTDRGSQPQHF. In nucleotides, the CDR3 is TGTGCCAGCAGTTTAACGGACAGGGGCAGTCAGCCCCAGCATTTT.